Listed below are T cell receptor beta chains from one sample, sequenced in a study of graft-versus-host responses after intestinal transplantation. These receptors' antigens are unknown. Produced via immunoSEQ multiplex PCR; TCRdb's table is partial and in-frame only. Among 45,000 to 60,000 clones, roughly 96% were seen once, and the ten largest hold approximately 0.25%. Sequenced here: unstimulated CD8+ T cells sorted from spleen or lymph node cells, sampled before transplant. These receptor sequences come from a human donor who was the organ donor for an intestinal transplant. Each CDR3 is given with its conserved first and last residue. The D gene is left open where the match is weak. A row's size may be missing; if present it is once, few, many or a size class.

>NA|TRBJ2-7|TRBV27|NA
TGTGCCAGCACTAAAGATGGGGGATCCTACGAGCAGTACTTC
CASTKDGGSYEQYF
>TRBD1|TRBJ1-3|TRBV7-9|few
TGTGCCAGCAGCTCCCGGCAGGACAGGGCTGGAAACACCATATATTTT
CASSSRQDRAGNTIYF
>TRBD1|TRBJ2-7|TRBV6-1|NA
TGTGCCAGCAGTGAATCTCCGACAGGGGTCTACGAGCAGTACTTC
CASSESPTGVYEQYF
>NA|TRBJ2-5|TRBV30|NA
TGTGCCTGGAGTGACCTCCAAGAGACCCAGTACTTC
CAWSDLQETQYF
>NA|TRBJ2-3|TRBV28|NA
TGTGCCAGCAGCCTGGGGGGTGATACGCAGTATTTT
CASSLGGDTQYF
>NA|TRBJ2-1|TRBV5-4|NA
TGTGCCAGCAGCTTAGCGGACATCTCCTACAATGAGCAGTTCTTC
CASSLADISYNEQFF
>NA|TRBJ2-5|TRBV30|NA
TGTGCCTGGAGTGTGGACAGCCAAGAGACCCAGTACTTC
CAWSVDSQETQYF
>NA|TRBJ2-7|TRBV14|NA
TGTGCCAGCAGCCACACGAACAGGGCCCCCTACGAGCAGTACTTC
CASSHTNRAPYEQYF
>TRBD1|TRBJ1-6|TRBV28|NA
TGTGCCAGCAGTTCGTGGACAGGGGGGAATTCACCCCTCCACTTT
CASSSWTGGNSPLHF
>NA|TRBJ2-7|TRBV19|NA
TGTGCCAGTAGTGGCCCCTGGGAGGTTGGCAGGTACGAGCAGTACTTC
CASSGPWEVGRYEQYF
>TRBD2|TRBJ2-3|TRBV7-6|once
TGTGCCAGCAGCTTGGCGGGAGGGGCCACAGATACGCAGTATTTT
CASSLAGGATDTQYF
>TRBD1|TRBJ1-1|TRBV5-4|NA
TGTGCCAGCAGCGGATACAGGGGAGAGTCGAACACTGAAGCTTTCTTT
CASSGYRGESNTEAFF
>NA|TRBJ2-7|TRBV4-3|NA
TGCGCCAGCAGCCAAGTAAAGGGACAAGCCTACGAGCAGTACTTC
CASSQVKGQAYEQYF
>NA|TRBJ2-2|TRBV4-2|NA
TGTGCCAGCAGCCAAGAAGGGTATCCCACCGGGGAGCTGTTTTTT
CASSQEGYPTGELFF
>NA|TRBJ1-1|TRBV5-5|NA
TGTGCCAGCAGCTTGGGAGGCTACGCTGAAGCTTTCTTT
CASSLGGYAEAFF
>TRBD1|TRBJ1-5|TRBV19|NA
TGTGCCAGTATCTCCGGGACAGGGTTGCAGCCCCAGCATTTT
CASISGTGLQPQHF
>NA|TRBJ2-7|TRBV28|NA
TGTGCCAGCAGTTTGTACTATTCCGAGCAGTACTTC
CASSLYYSEQYF
>NA|TRBJ1-6|TRBV6-1|few
TGTGCCAGCAGTGAATGGGGGGGACGGAATTCACCCCTCCACTTT
CASSEWGGRNSPLHF
>TRBD1|TRBJ2-7|TRBV10-3|NA
TGTGCCAGTAGGGGGACAGGGGACGAGCAGTACTTC
CASRGTGDEQYF
>TRBD2|TRBJ2-7|TRBV6-1|NA
TGTGCCAGCAGTGCCCGTGGACTAGCGGGAGCCTCAAACGAGCAGTACTTC
CASSARGLAGASNEQYF
>NA|TRBJ1-1|TRBV11-2|once
TGTGCCAGCAGCTTAGCTCACACGCCGGGCGGTGAAGCTTTCTTT
CASSLAHTPGGEAFF
>NA|TRBJ1-1|TRBV5-4|NA
TGTGCCAGCAGCTGGACGGAGAACACTGAAGCTTTCTTT
CASSWTENTEAFF
>NA|TRBJ2-7|TRBV6-1|NA
TGTGCCAGTAGTGTAATCCGGACGGGCAGGGGAAACACCTACGAGCAGTACTTC
CASSVIRTGRGNTYEQYF
>NA|TRBJ1-2|TRBV6-5|NA
TGTGCCAGCAGTTACTCGGTTGACACTCGGAACTATGGCTACACCTTC
CASSYSVDTRNYGYTF
>TRBD1|TRBJ2-7|TRBV14|NA
TGTGCCAGCAGCCAAGAGCCGGGACAGGGTTATCCCTACAGCTACGAGCAGTACTTC
CASSQEPGQGYPYSYEQYF
>NA|TRBJ1-6|TRBV27|NA
TGTGCCAGCAGTTTTGTGGGGGCAGTAAATAATTCACCCCTCCACTTT
CASSFVGAVNNSPLHF
>NA|TRBJ1-1|TRBV30|NA
TGTGCCTGGAGGGGTGGAACTGAAGCTTTCTTT
CAWRGGTEAFF
>NA|TRBJ2-1|TRBV5-4|NA
TGTGCCAGCAGCTTGGCCTGGGGGAATGAGCAGTTCTTC
CASSLAWGNEQFF
>NA|TRBJ2-1|TRBV7-3|NA
TGTGCCAGCAGCTATTTAGACCAGAAGGATACTGAGCAGTTCTTC
CASSYLDQKDTEQFF
>TRBD1|TRBJ2-7|TRBV18|NA
TGTGCCAGCTCACCACTTGACAGGGATTCCTTCTACGAGCAGTACTTC
CASSPLDRDSFYEQYF
>NA|TRBJ1-1|TRBV11-3|NA
TGTGCCAGCAGCGATGCAGGGTCTAACACTGAAGCTTTCTTT
CASSDAGSNTEAFF
>NA|TRBJ1-2|TRBV7-2|NA
TGTGCCAGCAGCTTAGGTTTATCGGTAAACTATGGCTACACCTTC
CASSLGLSVNYGYTF
>NA|TRBJ1-2|TRBV4-1|NA
TGCGCCAGCAGACAGGGAGTGGATGGCTACACCTTC
CASRQGVDGYTF
>NA|TRBJ1-5|TRBV2|NA
TGTGCCAGCAGTGGGGCGGCAGCTAGCAATCAGCCCCAGCATTTT
CASSGAAASNQPQHF
>NA|TRBJ1-1|TRBV4-1|NA
TGCGCCAGCAGCCAAGATAACAAGCTAGGCGTCGAAGCTTTCTTT
CASSQDNKLGVEAFF
>TRBD2|TRBJ2-1|TRBV4-1|NA
TGCGCCAGCAGACATGAGACGGGGGGGCCCTACAATGAGCAGTTCTTC
CASRHETGGPYNEQFF